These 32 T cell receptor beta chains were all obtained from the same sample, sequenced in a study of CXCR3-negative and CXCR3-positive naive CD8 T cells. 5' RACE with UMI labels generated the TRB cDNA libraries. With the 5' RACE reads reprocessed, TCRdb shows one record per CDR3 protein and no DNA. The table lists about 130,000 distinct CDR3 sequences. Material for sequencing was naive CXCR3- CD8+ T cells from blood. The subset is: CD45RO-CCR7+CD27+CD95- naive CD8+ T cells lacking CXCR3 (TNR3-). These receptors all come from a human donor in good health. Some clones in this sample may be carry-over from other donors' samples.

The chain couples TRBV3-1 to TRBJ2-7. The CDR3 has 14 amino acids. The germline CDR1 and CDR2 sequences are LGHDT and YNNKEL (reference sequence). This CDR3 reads CASSQDLEAYEQYF.

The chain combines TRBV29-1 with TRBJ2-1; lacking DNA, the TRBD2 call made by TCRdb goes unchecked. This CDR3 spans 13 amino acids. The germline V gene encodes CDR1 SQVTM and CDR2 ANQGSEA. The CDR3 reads CSVDPSVNNEQFF.

The CDR3 sequence is CASSPDTDNEQFF. The chain uses TRBV28 and TRBJ2-1; the TCRdb D gene call, TRBD1, has no DNA to confirm it. Germline loops: CDR1 MDHEN, CDR2 SYDVKM. CDR3 size: 13 residues.

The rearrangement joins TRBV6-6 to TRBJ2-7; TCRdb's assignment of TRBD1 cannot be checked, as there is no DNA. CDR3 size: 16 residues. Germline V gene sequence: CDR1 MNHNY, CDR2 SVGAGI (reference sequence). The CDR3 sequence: CASSYSLETGIDEQYF.

CDR3 residues: CASSPRTGFNYGYTF. The rearrangement joins TRBV6-2 or TRBV6-3 to TRBJ1-2; the TRBD1 assignment by TCRdb is unverifiable without DNA. The germline gives CDR1 MNHEY, CDR2 SVGEGT. The CDR3 is 15 amino acids.

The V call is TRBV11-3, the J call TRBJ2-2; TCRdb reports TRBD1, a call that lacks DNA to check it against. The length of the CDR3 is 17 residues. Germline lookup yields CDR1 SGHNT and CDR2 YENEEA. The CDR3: CASSLYPGQGNTGELFF.

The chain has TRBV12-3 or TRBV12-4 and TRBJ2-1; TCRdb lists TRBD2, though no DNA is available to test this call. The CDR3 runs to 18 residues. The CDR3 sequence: CASSPWRGAGDDDNEQFF.

The CDR3 sequence is CASSLGAGAYEAFF. This chain uses TRBV7-2 with TRBJ1-1; TCRdb designates TRBD1, a call that cannot be tested without DNA. Per germline, CDR1 SGHTA and CDR2 FQGNSA. This CDR3 has 14 amino acids.

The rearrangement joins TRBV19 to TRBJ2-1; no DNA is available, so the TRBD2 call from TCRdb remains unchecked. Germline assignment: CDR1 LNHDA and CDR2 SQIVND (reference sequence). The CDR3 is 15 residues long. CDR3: CASSIDRGLYNEQFF.

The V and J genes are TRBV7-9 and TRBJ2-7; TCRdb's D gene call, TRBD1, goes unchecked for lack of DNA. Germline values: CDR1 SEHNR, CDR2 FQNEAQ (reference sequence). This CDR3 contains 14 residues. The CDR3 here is CASSLSGTLDEQYF.

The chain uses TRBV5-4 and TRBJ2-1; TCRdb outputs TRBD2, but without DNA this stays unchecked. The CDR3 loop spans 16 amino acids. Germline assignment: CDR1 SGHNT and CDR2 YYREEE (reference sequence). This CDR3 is CASSRTGLGSYNEQFF.

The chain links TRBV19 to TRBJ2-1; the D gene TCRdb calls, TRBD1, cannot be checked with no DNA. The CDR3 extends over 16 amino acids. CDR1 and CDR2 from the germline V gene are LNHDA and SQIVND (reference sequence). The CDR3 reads CASSILGGSSYNEQFF.

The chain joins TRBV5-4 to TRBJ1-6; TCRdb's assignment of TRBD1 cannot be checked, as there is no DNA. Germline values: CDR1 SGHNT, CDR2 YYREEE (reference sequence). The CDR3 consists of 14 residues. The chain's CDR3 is CASSSGQSHSPLHF.

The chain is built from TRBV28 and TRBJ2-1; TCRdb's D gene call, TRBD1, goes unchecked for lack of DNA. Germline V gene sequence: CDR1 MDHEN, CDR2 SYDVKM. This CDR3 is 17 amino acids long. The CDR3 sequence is CASSSQGSPSSYNEQFF.

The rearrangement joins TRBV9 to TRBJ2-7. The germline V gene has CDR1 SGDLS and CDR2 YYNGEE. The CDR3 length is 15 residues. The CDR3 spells CASSSGRSYPYEQYF.

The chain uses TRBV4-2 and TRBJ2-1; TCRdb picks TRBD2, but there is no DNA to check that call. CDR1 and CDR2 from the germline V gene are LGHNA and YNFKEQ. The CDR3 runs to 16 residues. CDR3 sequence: CASSQETSGNVNEQFF.

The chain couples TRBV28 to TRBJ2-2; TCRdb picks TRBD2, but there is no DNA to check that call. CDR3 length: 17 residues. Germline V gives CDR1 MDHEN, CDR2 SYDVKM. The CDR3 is CASSPLAGGPVTGELFF.

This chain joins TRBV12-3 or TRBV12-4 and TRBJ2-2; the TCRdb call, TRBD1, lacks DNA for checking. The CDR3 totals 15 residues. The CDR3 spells CASSSRDSNTGELFF.

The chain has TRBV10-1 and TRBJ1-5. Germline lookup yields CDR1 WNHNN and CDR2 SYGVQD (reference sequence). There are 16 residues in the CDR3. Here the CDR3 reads CASTPGREFSNQPQHF.

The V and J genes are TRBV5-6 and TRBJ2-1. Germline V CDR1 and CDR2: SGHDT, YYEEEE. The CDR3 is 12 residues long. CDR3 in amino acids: CASSLAVNEQFF.

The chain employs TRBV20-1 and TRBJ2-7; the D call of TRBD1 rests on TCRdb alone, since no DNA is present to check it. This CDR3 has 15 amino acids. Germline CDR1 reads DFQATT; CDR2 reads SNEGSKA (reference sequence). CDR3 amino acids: CSARDRGQGPYEQYF.

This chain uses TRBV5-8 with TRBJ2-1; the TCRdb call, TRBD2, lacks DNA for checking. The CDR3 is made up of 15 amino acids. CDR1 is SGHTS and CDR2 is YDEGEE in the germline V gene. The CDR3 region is CASSQGLVDYNEQFF.

The CDR3 sequence is CASSETGLNNEQFF. This chain uses TRBV6-4 with TRBJ2-1; TCRdb outputs TRBD2, but without DNA this stays unchecked. The germline CDR1 and CDR2 sequences are MRHNA and SNTAGT. The CDR3 is 14 residues long.

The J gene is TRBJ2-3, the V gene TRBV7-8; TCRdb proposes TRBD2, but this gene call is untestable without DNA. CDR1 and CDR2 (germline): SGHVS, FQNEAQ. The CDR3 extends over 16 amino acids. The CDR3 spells CASSLEGPVPTDTQYF. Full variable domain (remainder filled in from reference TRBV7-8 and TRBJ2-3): GAGVSQSPRYKVAKRGQDVALRCDPISGHVSLFWYQQALGQGPEFLTYFQNEAQLDKSGLPSDRFFAERPEGSVSTLKIQRTQQEDSAVYLCASSLEGPVPTDTQYFGPGTRLTVL.

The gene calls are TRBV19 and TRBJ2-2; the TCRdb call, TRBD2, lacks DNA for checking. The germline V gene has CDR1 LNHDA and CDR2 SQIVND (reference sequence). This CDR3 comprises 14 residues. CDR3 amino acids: CASSIDGRAGELFF.

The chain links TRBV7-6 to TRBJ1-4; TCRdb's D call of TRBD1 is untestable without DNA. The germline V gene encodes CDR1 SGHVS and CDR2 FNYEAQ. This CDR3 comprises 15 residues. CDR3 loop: CASSLGTGRAEKLFF.

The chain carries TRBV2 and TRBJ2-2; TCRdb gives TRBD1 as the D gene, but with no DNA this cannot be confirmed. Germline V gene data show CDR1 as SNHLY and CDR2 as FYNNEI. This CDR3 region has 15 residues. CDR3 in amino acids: CASRGDDRGPGELFF.

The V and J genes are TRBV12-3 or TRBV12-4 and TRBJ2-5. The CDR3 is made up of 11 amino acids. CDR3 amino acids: CASSQQETQYF.

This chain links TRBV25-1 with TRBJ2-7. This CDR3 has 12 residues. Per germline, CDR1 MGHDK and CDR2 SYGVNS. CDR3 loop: CASSGGPDEQYF.

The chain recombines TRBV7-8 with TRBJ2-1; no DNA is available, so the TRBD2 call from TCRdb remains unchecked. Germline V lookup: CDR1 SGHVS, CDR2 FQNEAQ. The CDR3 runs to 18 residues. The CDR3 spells CASSLAKLAGGLYNEQFF.

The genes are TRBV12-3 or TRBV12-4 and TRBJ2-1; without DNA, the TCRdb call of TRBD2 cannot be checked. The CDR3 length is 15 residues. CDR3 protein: CASSTRLAGDNEQFF.

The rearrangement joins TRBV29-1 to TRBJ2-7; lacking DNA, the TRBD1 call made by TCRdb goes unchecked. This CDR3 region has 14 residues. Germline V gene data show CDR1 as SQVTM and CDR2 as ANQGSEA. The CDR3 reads CSVEPAGTPYEQYF.